The 26 T cell receptor beta chains given below trace back to one sample, sequenced in a study of beta chain features in type 1 diabetes. Expressed TCRB transcripts got sequenced, as all isolated RNA was reverse transcribed. Using immunoSEQ multiplex PCR, the repertoire was profiled, and TCRdb retains in-frame clones only, with some absent. The sample includes about 900,000 clones, roughly 15% seen only once; the top ten take 0.023%. Material for sequencing was naive CD4+ T cells from blood. These receptors were taken from a woman younger than 30 in good health.

The rearrangement uses TRBV27 and TRBJ1-1; D possibly corresponds to TRBD1 (6 bases). V was shortened by 6 bases and J by 3 bases, with 20 bases between the two germline ends. CDR1 and CDR2 (germline): MNHEY, SMNVEV (reference sequence). This CDR3 is 16 amino acids long. The DNA of the CDR3 is TGTGCCAGCAGAAGGGGGACGGTACGAGGGGACACTGAAGCTTTCTTT. It translates to CASRRGTVRGDTEAFF.

This clone has at least ten counts. V gene TRBV7-9 combines with J gene TRBJ2-2, with TRBD1 as a possible D gene (5 bases). Germline values: CDR1 SEHNR, CDR2 FQNEAQ (reference sequence). The CDR3 contains 15 residues. Trimming took off 4 bases at V and 0 bases at J, with 9 bases between the two ends. The CDR3 coding sequence is TGTGCCAGCAGCTCGAAGACAGCGAACACCGGGGAGCTGTTTTTT. Residues: CASSSKTANTGELFF.

This clone was counted a few times. The chain has TRBV2 and TRBJ2-1, with TRBD2 identical over 8 bases. The germline V gene encodes CDR1 SNHLY and CDR2 FYNNEI. There are 13 residues in the CDR3. V dropped 6 bases and J dropped 16; count of bases not matched to a gene: 14. The CDR3 region has the DNA TGTGCCAGCAGAATCGGACTAGCCTCTAAAGGTTTCTTC. This encodes CASRIGLASKGFF.

This clone was observed a handful of times. The rearrangement uses TRBV28 and TRBJ1-5; D is undetermined. With 6 bases removed from V and 3 bases from J, the gap between germline ends came to 6 bases. CDR1 and CDR2 from the germline V gene are MDHEN and SYDVKM. This CDR3 is built from 12 residues. Here the CDR3 DNA reads TGTGCCAGCAGAGTAATCAATCAGCCCCAGCATTTT. Encoded protein: CASRVINQPQHF. Combining the CDR3 with reference TRBV28 and TRBJ1-5 gives the whole variable domain DVKVTQSSRYLVKRTGEKVFLECVQDMDHENMFWYRQDPGLGLRLIYFSYDVKMKEKGDIPEGYSVSREKKERFSLILESASTNQTSMYLCASRVINQPQHFGDGTRLSIL.

The chain is built from TRBV19 and TRBJ1-5; possibly TRBD1 for D (6 bases). V was cut by 4 bases and J by 4 bases, with 17 bases left in between. Germline values: CDR1 LNHDA, CDR2 SQIVND (reference sequence). This CDR3 contains 16 residues. The CDR3 DNA reads as TGTGCCAGTAGTAACCCTCAGGGGCAACGTAATCAGCCCCAGCATTTT. Encoded protein: CASSNPQGQRNQPQHF.

Only a few counts were recorded for this clone. The sample has other DNA sequences that encode this CDR3 too. The chain carries TRBV7-9 and TRBJ1-5; D possibly corresponds to TRBD1 (6 bases). Germline CDR1 is SEHNR and CDR2 is FQNEAQ (reference sequence). The CDR3 totals 13 residues. Trimming cost V 1 base and J 8 bases, with 9 bases left between them. CDR3 DNA sequence: TGTGCCAGCAGCTTAGGGGGGGGCAAGCCCCAGCATTTT. Its protein is CASSLGGGKPQHF.

The chain has TRBV28 and TRBJ2-3; a weak D match, TRBD2 (5 bases). Per the germline V gene, CDR1 is MDHEN and CDR2 is SYDVKM. The CDR3 spans 14 residues. V was clipped by 7 bases and J by 0 bases, with 11 bases between them. CDR3 sequence: CASTISASTDTQYF. Here the CDR3 DNA reads TGTGCCAGCACGATTAGCGCTAGCACAGATACGCAGTATTTT.

This clone was seen just once. This chain links TRBV9 with TRBJ2-3; D possibly corresponds to TRBD2 (6 bases). Trimming stripped 0 bases from V and 2 bases from J, with 10 bases between. Germline V gives CDR1 SGDLS, CDR2 YYNGEE. The CDR3 has 15 amino acids. This CDR3 reads CASSVGGVHTDTQYF. The CDR3 nucleotides read TGTGCCAGCAGCGTAGGGGGGGTGCACACAGATACGCAGTATTTT.

The rearrangement joins TRBV9 to TRBJ1-2, with 8 bases fitting TRBD1. The V segment lost 5 bases and the J segment 4 bases; nucleotides outside the gene matches: 7. Per the germline V gene, CDR1 is SGDLS and CDR2 is YYNGEE. CDR3 length: 14 amino acids. CDR3 in amino acids: CASREPGGSYGYTF. CDR3 nucleotides: TGTGCCAGCAGGGAGCCAGGGGGCTCCTATGGCTACACCTTC.

The chain recombines TRBV10-3 with TRBJ2-2; 8 bases fit TRBD2. Trimming cost V 8 bases and J 4 bases; bases outside gene matches: 15. The CDR3 covers 17 residues. From germline, CDR1 is ENHRY and CDR2 SYGVKD. The CDR3 loop reads CAIGGTTGTRGTGELFF. Written as DNA, the CDR3 is TGTGCCATCGGAGGGACGACCGGGACTAGGGGCACCGGGGAGCTGTTTTTT.

The table lists this clone with a few counts. The CDR3 DNA is TGCGCCAGCAGCCAAGTTGCGGGAACTGAAGCTTTCTTT. Amino acids: CASSQVAGTEAFF. The genes are TRBV4-3 and TRBJ1-1; no clear D gene. This CDR3 region has 13 residues. V dropped 1 base and J dropped 5 bases, with 8 bases sitting between them. Looked up from germline, CDR1 is LGHNA and CDR2 is YSLEER.

The V call is TRBV7-9, the J call TRBJ1-2; D gene uncertain. The CDR3 loop spans 13 amino acids. Germline V gene lookup returns CDR1 SEHNR and CDR2 FQNEAQ (reference sequence). Trimming took 3 bases from V and 8 from J, leaving 13 bases between them. This chain's CDR3 is CASSFFSSYGYTF. The CDR3 coding sequence is TGTGCCAGCAGCTTTTTCAGCTCCTACGGCTACACCTTC.

The chain's CDR3 is CASSLGTSSDTDTQYF. The CDR3 coding sequence is TGCGCCAGCAGCTTGGGGACTAGCAGCGACACAGATACGCAGTATTTT. The chain joins TRBV5-1 to TRBJ2-3; 8 positions agree with TRBD2. The length of the CDR3 is 16 residues. V was pared by 0 bases and J by 2 bases, with 5 bases of the junction left unmatched. CDR1 is SGHRS and CDR2 is YFSETQ in the germline V gene.

In this sample, this clone turned up a few times. This sample also contains other DNA sequences that code for the same CDR3. This chain connects TRBV7-2 to TRBJ2-2; D remains unclear. V was shortened by 3 bases and J by 1 base, with 6 bases between the two germline ends. This CDR3 has 14 residues. Germline CDR1 is SGHTA and CDR2 is FQGNSA. CDR3 DNA sequence: TGTGCCAGCAGCTTGAGGCAGAACACCGGGGAGCTGTTTTTT. As protein: CASSLRQNTGELFF.

The chain recombines TRBV4-3 with TRBJ2-4; weak D call: TRBD1 (6 bases). Trimming left V 4 bases short and J 5 bases short, with 15 bases between. The CDR3 consists of 15 residues. Per germline, CDR1 LGHNA and CDR2 YSLEER. The CDR3 coding sequence is TGCGCCAGCAGCCTGGGACACGCCCGGGAAAACATTCAGTACTTC. This sequence encodes CASSLGHARENIQYF.

This clone showed up just once. With a much larger clone just one base away, this may be a read error. As DNA, the CDR3 is TGTGCCAGCAGTTTACCCAAAAACATTCAGTACTTC. Protein sequence: CASSLPKNIQYF. V gene TRBV28 combines with J gene TRBJ2-4; D is unresolved. This CDR3 is 12 amino acids long. Germline V gives CDR1 MDHEN, CDR2 SYDVKM. V was shortened by 2 bases and J by 2 bases, with 1 base between the two germline ends.

This clone was counted only a few times. The J gene is TRBJ2-7, the V gene TRBV2; TRBD1 agrees at 8 bases. With V trimmed by 8 bases and J by 4 bases, 7 bases remained unmatched. The CDR3 spans 13 residues. The germline V gene has CDR1 SNHLY and CDR2 FYNNEI. CDR3 loop: CASDRGKKYEQYF. The CDR3 DNA sequence: TGTGCCAGCGACAGGGGTAAAAAGTACGAGCAGTACTTC.

CDR3 residues: CATKGRLAGTSYEQYF. DNA of the CDR3: TGTGCCACCAAGGGCCGACTAGCGGGGACCTCCTACGAGCAGTACTTC. The J gene is TRBJ2-7, the V gene TRBV10-3; 11 bases are shared with TRBD2. The J segment lost 0 bases and the V segment lost 10 bases, leaving 11 bases of the junction unmatched. Germline V gene sequence: CDR1 ENHRY, CDR2 SYGVKD. CDR3 size: 16 residues.

V usage is TRBV7-9 and J usage is TRBJ2-3, with D possibly TRBD1 on 6 matching bases. The germline V and J ends were trimmed by 5 bases and 1 base, with 13 bases remaining between them. The germline V gene has CDR1 SEHNR and CDR2 FQNEAQ (reference sequence). This CDR3 has 15 amino acids. CDR3 sequence (DNA): TGTGCCAGCAGCCACCGGGACACTCGCACAGATACGCAGTATTTT. Protein: CASSHRDTRTDTQYF.

This chain uses TRBV15 with TRBJ2-2; possibly TRBD2 for D (5 bases). Trimming took off 1 base at V and 5 bases at J, with 11 bases between the two ends. This CDR3 has 15 residues. Germline V gene lookup returns CDR1 LNHNV and CDR2 YYDKDF (reference sequence). CDR3 protein: CATSRAGIGTGELFF. CDR3 nucleotide sequence: TGTGCCACCAGCAGAGCGGGAATCGGGACCGGGGAGCTGTTTTTT.

This clone has only a few counts. The rearrangement uses TRBV2 and TRBJ2-7; TRBD2 agrees at 7 bases. Germline CDR1 is SNHLY and CDR2 is FYNNEI. CDR3 length equals 15 residues. V lost 7 bases to trimming and J lost 0 bases; unmatched junction nucleotides: 9. The CDR3 region has the DNA TGTGCCAGCACCGTGGAGGGAGGGAGCTCCTACGAGCAGTACTTC. It translates to CASTVEGGSSYEQYF. Looking up the rest from reference TRBV2 and TRBJ2-7 gives the full variable domain: EPEVTQTPSHQVTQMGQEVILRCVPISNHLYFYWYRQILGQKVEFLVSFYNNEISEKSEIFDDQFSVERPDGSNFTLKIRSTKLEDSAMYFCASTVEGGSSYEQYFGPGTRLTVT.

This clone was recorded a few times. V usage is TRBV19 and J usage is TRBJ2-3; TRBD2 aligns across 7 bases. CDR3 length: 17 residues. The V gene end was trimmed by 3 bases and the J gene end by 0 bases; junction bases not matched to a gene: 9. Germline CDR1 is LNHDA and CDR2 is SQIVND (reference sequence). Here the CDR3 DNA reads TGTGCCAGTAGTATCGGCGGGGGAAAAATTAGCACAGATACGCAGTATTTT. It encodes CASSIGGGKISTDTQYF.

The gene calls are TRBV7-9 and TRBJ1-1; D call uncertain. The germline V gene encodes CDR1 SEHNR and CDR2 FQNEAQ (reference sequence). The CDR3 is made up of 13 amino acids. The CDR3 DNA reads as TGTGCAGGACGGACCCTGGGGAACACTGAAGCTTTCTTT. The encoded protein is CAGRTLGNTEAFF.

V usage is TRBV27 and J usage is TRBJ2-1; D remains ambiguous. Germline values: CDR1 MNHEY, CDR2 SMNVEV (reference sequence). The CDR3 length is 13 residues. V dropped 4 bases and J dropped 3 bases, with 7 bases sitting between them. The CDR3 here is CASSSRLYNEQFF. The CDR3 nucleotides are TGTGCCAGCAGTTCGAGGCTCTACAATGAGCAGTTCTTC.

Only a few counts were recorded for this clone. The V and J genes are TRBV14 and TRBJ2-1, with D tentatively TRBD2 (5 bases). The ends were cut back, 5 bases at V and 8 bases at J, with 16 bases in the middle. The CDR3 contains 14 residues. In germline, CDR1 is SGHDN, CDR2 FVKESK. The CDR3 sequence: CASSETSLVHEQFF. CDR3 nucleotides: TGTGCCAGCAGCGAAACCTCACTAGTTCATGAGCAGTTCTTC.

The DNA of the CDR3 is TGTGCCAGCAGGACAGGGGGCTCTGGCTACACCTTC. As protein: CASRTGGSGYTF. The chain employs TRBV6-5 and TRBJ1-2, with TRBD1 matching 10 bases. V lost 6 bases to trimming and J lost 7 bases; unmatched junction nucleotides: 2. CDR3 length equals 12 residues. Germline values: CDR1 MNHEY, CDR2 SVGAGI.